One sample yielded the 13 T cell receptor beta chains listed below, sequenced in a study of molecular identifiers for immune sequencing clone quantification. MiXCR, applied by TCRdb to the PCR reads, yields one record per CDR3 protein. The profile shows around 470,000 distinct CDR3 sequences, about a fifth of them singletons. What was sequenced was naive CD8+ T cells from blood, with Jurkat cell RNA spiked in. Subset described: FACS-sorted CD8+CD4-CCR7+CD45RA+ naive T cells. Source of these receptors: a human donor in good health. Some libraries in this study had Jurkat cell RNA spiked in.

There are many counts of this clonotype. The rearrangement links TRBV4-3 to TRBJ1-6; D may be TRBD1 (6 bases). This CDR3 spans 17 amino acids. V dropped 1 base and J dropped 9 bases, with 19 bases sitting between them. The germline V gene has CDR1 LGHNA and CDR2 YSLEER. DNA of the CDR3: TGCGCCAGCAGCCAAGCTTCGGTGGGGGTAGGGGGTTCACCCCTCCACTTT. This translates into CASSQASVGVGGSPLHF.

This clonotype was counted many times. The J gene is TRBJ2-7, the V gene TRBV5-1; D unresolved. The CDR3 is made up of 12 amino acids. The V gene lost 4 bases and the J gene lost 1 base, with 6 bases spanning the gap. Germline values: CDR1 SGHRS, CDR2 YFSETQ. The DNA of the CDR3 is TGCGCCAGCAGCCAACTGTCCTACGAGCAGTACTTC. Amino acid sequence: CASSQLSYEQYF.

Notes on this clonotype: A single base separates this from a much larger clone, so it may be a read error. The rearrangement uses TRBV3-1 and TRBJ2-7; 7 nucleotides align to TRBD1. Per germline, CDR1 LGHDT and CDR2 YNNKEL (reference sequence). This CDR3 spans 15 amino acids. The CDR3 region is CANSARDSPRYEQYF. CDR3 nucleotide sequence: TGTGCCAACAGCGCCCGGGACAGCCCCAGGTACGAGCAGTACTTC.

This clonotype turned up a few times. Here the CDR3 reads CASSIGPDTQYF. The CDR3 nucleotides are TGTGCCAGTAGTATAGGTCCAGATACGCAGTATTTT. The chain is built from TRBV19 and TRBJ2-3; D unresolved. The CDR3 is made up of 12 amino acids. Germline loops: CDR1 LNHDA, CDR2 SQIVND (reference sequence). V was pared by 1 base and J by 4 bases, with 3 bases between.

The genes are TRBV12-3 or TRBV12-4 and TRBJ1-4, with D hard to call. The CDR3 is made up of 14 amino acids. V was clipped by 5 bases and J by 0 bases, with 7 bases between them. The CDR3 region is CASSIDATNEKLFF. The DNA of the CDR3 is TGTGCCAGCAGTATAGATGCAACTAATGAAAAACTGTTTTTT.

This clonotype was seen a few times. The chain employs TRBV11-2 and TRBJ2-2; possible D gene TRBD1, 5 bases. Germline V CDR1 and CDR2: SGHAT, FQNNGV. V lost 5 bases, J lost 3 bases, and 10 bases lay in between. There are 14 residues in the CDR3. CDR3 nucleotides: TGTGCCAGCAGCGAAACAGGTTACACCGGGGAGCTGTTTTTT. Its protein product is CASSETGYTGELFF.

This clonotype appeared a few times. The chain couples TRBV7-2 to TRBJ2-3, with a tentative D call TRBD2 (5 bases). Germline V gives CDR1 SGHTA, CDR2 FQGNSA. The ends were cut back, 1 base at V and 0 bases at J, with 17 bases in the middle. The CDR3 is 18 residues long. The CDR3 bases are TGTGCCAGCAGCTTAGGTACGGTCGGCGGGCGCAGCACAGATACGCAGTATTTT. Amino acid sequence: CASSLGTVGGRSTDTQYF.

This clonotype was counted at least ten times. This chain joins TRBV12-3 or TRBV12-4 and TRBJ2-7; D may be TRBD1 (6 bases). V lost 5 bases and J lost 6, with 11 bases in between. The CDR3 contains 12 residues. CDR3 loop: CASSPTGSEQYF. The CDR3 DNA is TGTGCCAGCAGTCCTACAGGGTCCGAGCAGTACTTC.

The sample holds a few counts of this clonotype. The chain has TRBV29-1 and TRBJ2-1, with D perhaps TRBD1 (6 bases). Germline CDR1 and CDR2: SQVTM and ANQGSEA. V was shortened by 3 bases and J by 3 bases, with 9 bases between the two germline ends. The CDR3 has 13 amino acids. The CDR3 nucleotides read TGCAGCGTTGAGGTGGACAGCTACAATGAGCAGTTCTTC. Translation gives CSVEVDSYNEQFF.

This clonotype has ten or more counts. The chain links TRBV28 to TRBJ1-1, with D unclear. Germline V gives CDR1 MDHEN, CDR2 SYDVKM. The V gene lost 1 base and the J gene lost 2 bases, with 11 bases spanning the gap. CDR3 size: 15 residues. The CDR3 region has the DNA TGTGCCAGCAGTTTATTTTGGGAAATTAACACTGAAGCTTTCTTT. This gives the protein CASSLFWEINTEAFF.

This clonotype occurred once. A much larger clone differs by one base, so this may be a read error. J is TRBJ2-4 and V is TRBV11-1; 7 bases fit TRBD1. The CDR3 sequence is 15 residues long. CDR1 SGHAT and CDR2 FQDESV come from the germline V gene (reference sequence). V shed 5 bases and J 4 bases; nucleotides not matched to a gene: 8. CDR3 residues: CASSNPPGQKNIQYF. CDR3 in DNA: TGTGCCAGCAGCAACCCTCCGGGACAGAAAAACATTCAGTACTTC.

This clonotype was recorded many times. This rearrangement joins TRBV11-2 to TRBJ2-5; a weak D match, TRBD2 (5 bases). The CDR3 runs 16 residues. V lost 1 base and J 2 bases, leaving 14 bases between the germline ends. Per the germline V gene, CDR1 is SGHAT and CDR2 is FQNNGV. The CDR3 sequence: CASSLGEGRLQETQYF. CDR3 nucleotide sequence: TGTGCCAGCAGCTTAGGTGAGGGTAGACTGCAAGAGACCCAGTACTTC.

On this clonotype itself: One end of the junction varies from germline; a read error may be responsible. V gene TRBV7-2 combines with J gene TRBJ2-3; a possible D gene is TRBD2 (5 bases). Germline V CDR1 and CDR2: SGHTA, FQGNSA. The length of the CDR3 is 15 residues. In DNA, the CDR3 is TGTGCCAGCAGCTTATTTTCGTCTAGCATAGATACGCAGTATTTT. Its translation: CASSLFSSSIDTQYF.